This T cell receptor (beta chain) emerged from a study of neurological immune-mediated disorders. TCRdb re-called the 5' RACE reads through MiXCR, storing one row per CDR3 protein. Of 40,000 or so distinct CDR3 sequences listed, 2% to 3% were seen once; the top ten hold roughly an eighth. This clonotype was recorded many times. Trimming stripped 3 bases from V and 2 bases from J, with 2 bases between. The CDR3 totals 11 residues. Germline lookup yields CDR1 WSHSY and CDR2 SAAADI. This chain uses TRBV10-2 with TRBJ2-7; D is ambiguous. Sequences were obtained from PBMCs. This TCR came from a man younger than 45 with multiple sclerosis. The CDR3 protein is CASSETYEQYF. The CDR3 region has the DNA TGCGCCAGCAGTGAAACCTACGAGCAGTACTTC.